The TCR beta chain under discussion was sequenced for a study of CD8 T cells in ankylosing spondylitis. Study results and limitations: The study identified a TCR beta motif of roughly eight highly homologous variants that appeared characteristic of ankylosing spondylitis blood. Disease-associated clones were reportedly significantly overrepresented in matched ankylosing spondylitis synovial fluid.

TCRdb itself ran the 5' RACE reads through MiXCR, one entry per CDR3 protein. The repertoire includes more than 600,000 distinct CDR3 sequences, over 15% of them detected once, and around 19% sits in the top ten. In germline, CDR1 is SNHLY, CDR2 FYNNEI. V lost 6 bases to trimming and J lost 1 base, with 11 bases between them. CDR3 length equals 14 residues. The table lists this clonotype with a few counts. Its antigen is currently unknown. The chain combines TRBV2 with TRBJ2-3; D remains ambiguous. The sequence was collected from a male donor with ankylosing spondylitis. The sequencing input was blood, either unsorted or a sorted T cell fraction (not recorded which). CDR3 in amino acids: CASSIRMGTDTQYF. DNA of the CDR3: TGTGCCAGCAGCATTAGGATGGGCACAGATACGCAGTATTTT.